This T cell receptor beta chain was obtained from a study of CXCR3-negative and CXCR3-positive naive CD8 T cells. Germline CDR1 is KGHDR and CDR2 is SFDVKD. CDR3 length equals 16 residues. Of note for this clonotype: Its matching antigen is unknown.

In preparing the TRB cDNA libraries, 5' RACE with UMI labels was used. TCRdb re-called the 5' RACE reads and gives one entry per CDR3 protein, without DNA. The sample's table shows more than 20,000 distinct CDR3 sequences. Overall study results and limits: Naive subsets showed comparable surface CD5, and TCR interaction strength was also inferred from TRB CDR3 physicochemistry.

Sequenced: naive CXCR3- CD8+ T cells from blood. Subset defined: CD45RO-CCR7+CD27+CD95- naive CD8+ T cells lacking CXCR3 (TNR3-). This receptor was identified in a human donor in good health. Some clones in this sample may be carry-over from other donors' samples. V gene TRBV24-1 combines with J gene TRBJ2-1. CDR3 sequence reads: CATSDFGQYSYNEQFF.